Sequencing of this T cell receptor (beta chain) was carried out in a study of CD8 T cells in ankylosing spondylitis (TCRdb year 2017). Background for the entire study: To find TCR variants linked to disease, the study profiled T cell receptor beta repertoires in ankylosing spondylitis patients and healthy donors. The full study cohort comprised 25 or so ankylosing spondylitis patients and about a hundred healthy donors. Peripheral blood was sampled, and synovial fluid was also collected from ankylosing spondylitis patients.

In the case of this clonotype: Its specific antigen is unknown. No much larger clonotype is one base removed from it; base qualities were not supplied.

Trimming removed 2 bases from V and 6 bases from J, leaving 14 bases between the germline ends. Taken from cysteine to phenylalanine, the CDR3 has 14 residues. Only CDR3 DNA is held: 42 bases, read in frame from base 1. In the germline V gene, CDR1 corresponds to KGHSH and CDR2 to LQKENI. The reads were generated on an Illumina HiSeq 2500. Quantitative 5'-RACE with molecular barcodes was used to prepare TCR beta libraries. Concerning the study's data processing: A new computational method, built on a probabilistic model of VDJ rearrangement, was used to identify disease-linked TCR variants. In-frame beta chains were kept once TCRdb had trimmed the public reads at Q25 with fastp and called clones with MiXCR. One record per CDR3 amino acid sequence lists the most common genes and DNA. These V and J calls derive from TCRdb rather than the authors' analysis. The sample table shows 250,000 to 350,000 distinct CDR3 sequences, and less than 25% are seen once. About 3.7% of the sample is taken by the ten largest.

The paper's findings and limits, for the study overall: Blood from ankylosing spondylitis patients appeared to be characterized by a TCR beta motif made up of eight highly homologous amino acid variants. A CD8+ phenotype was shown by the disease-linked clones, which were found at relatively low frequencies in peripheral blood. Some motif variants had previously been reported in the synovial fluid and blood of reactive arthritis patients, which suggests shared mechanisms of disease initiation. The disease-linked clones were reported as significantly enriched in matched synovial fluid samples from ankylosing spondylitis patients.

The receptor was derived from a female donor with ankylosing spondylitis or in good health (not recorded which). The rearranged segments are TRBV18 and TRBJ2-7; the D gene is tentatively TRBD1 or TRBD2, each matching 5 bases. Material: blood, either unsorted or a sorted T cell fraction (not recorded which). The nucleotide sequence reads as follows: TGTGCCAGCTCACCATTAGGGGAAGGGACCGAGCAGTACTTC. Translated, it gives CASSPLGEGTEQYF.